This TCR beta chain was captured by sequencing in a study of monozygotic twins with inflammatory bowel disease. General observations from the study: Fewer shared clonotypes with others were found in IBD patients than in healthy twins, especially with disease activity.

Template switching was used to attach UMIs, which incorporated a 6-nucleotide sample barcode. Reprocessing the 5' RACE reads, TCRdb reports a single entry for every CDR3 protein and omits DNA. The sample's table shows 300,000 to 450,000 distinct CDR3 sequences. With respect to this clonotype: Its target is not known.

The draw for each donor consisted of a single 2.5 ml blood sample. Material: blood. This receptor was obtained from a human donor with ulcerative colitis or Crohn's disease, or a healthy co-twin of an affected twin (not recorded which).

CDR3 loop: CASSPPGLSLIYNEQFF. The chain links TRBV2 to TRBJ2-1; TCRdb proposes TRBD2, but this gene call is untestable without DNA. From germline, CDR1 is SNHLY and CDR2 FYNNEI. The CDR3 is 17 residues long. Looking up the rest from reference TRBV2 and TRBJ2-1 gives the full variable domain: EPEVTQTPSHQVTQMGQEVILRCVPISNHLYFYWYRQILGQKVEFLVSFYNNEISEKSEIFDDQFSVERPDGSNFTLKIRSTKLEDSAMYFCASSPPGLSLIYNEQFFGPGTRLTVL.